The next 32 T cell receptor beta chains were all read from a single sample in a study of T cells in Graves' hyperthyroidism and ophthalmopathy. Amplification of TCR beta CDR3 regions used RNA as the template. HTBI primers were used for first-round RT-PCR of the TCR CDR3. Using its own MiXCR run on the multiplex PCR reads, TCRdb lists one record per CDR3 protein. Counted here are 650,000 to 850,000 distinct CDR3 sequences, approximately 19% occurring once; the ten biggest clones make up over 15%. What was sequenced was blood. All receptors come from a woman between 50 and 59 years old with Graves' hyperthyroidism that later progressed to Graves' ophthalmopathy.

This clonotype was detected many times. The chain has TRBV2 and TRBJ1-1, with D maybe TRBD1 (6 bases). Trimming stripped 11 bases from V and 4 bases from J, with 14 bases between. Germline V CDR1 and CDR2: SNHLY, FYNNEI. This CDR3 is 12 amino acids long. CDR3 DNA: TGTGCCCGTAACAGGGAGTCCACTGAAGCTTTCTTT. This gives the protein CARNRESTEAFF.

This clonotype occurred many times. This chain uses TRBV3-1 with TRBJ2-7, with 10 bases matching TRBD1. This CDR3 is built from 15 residues. The V gene end was trimmed by 4 bases and the J gene end by 2 bases; junction bases not matched to a gene: 5. Per germline, CDR1 LGHDT and CDR2 YNNKEL (reference sequence). The CDR3 protein is CASSLTGTGAYEQYF. The CDR3 region has the DNA TGTGCCAGCAGCCTCACCGGGACAGGGGCCTACGAGCAGTACTTC.

CDR3 nucleotides: TGTGCCATCCGGGAGGACAATGAGCAGTTCTTC. Translating gives CAIREDNEQFF. The chain uses TRBV19 and TRBJ2-1, with 7 bases identical to TRBD2. The junction had 2 bases not matched to a gene; V was cut back by 10 bases and J by 5 bases. This CDR3 comprises 11 residues. Looked up from germline, CDR1 is LNHDA and CDR2 is SQIVND (reference sequence).

There are many counts of this clonotype. The chain couples TRBV12-3 or TRBV12-4 to TRBJ1-1; D ambiguous. There are 13 residues in the CDR3. With 4 bases removed from V and 0 bases from J, the gap between germline ends came to 6 bases. This CDR3 reads CASSSSLNTEAFF. DNA for the CDR3: TGTGCCAGCAGTTCGAGTTTGAACACTGAAGCTTTCTTT.

Only one count was recorded for this clonotype. The chain couples TRBV6-1 to TRBJ1-5, with D uncertain. CDR3 length equals 15 residues. Trimming removed 1 base from V and 0 bases from J, with 7 bases in between. In germline, CDR1 is MNHNS, CDR2 SASEGT. The CDR3 nucleotides are TGTGCCAGCAGTGAAGGACATCTTAGCAATCAGCCCCAGCATTTT. Its translation is CASSEGHLSNQPQHF.

In the case of this clonotype: Because it lacks the conserved phenylalanine or tryptophan at the end, this CDR3 is likely a read error. V gene TRBV20-1 combines with J gene TRBJ1-6; possible D gene TRBD1, 6 bases. Germline loops: CDR1 DFQATT, CDR2 SNEGSKA (reference sequence). V lost 4 bases and J 9 bases, leaving 22 bases between the germline ends. This CDR3 is 16 amino acids long. CDR3 sequence: CSANPGAGSTISPLHS. In nucleotides, the CDR3 is TGCAGTGCTAACCCGGGGGCAGGGAGTACGATTTCACCCCTCCACTCT.

The genes are TRBV9 and TRBJ2-5; the D gene is possibly TRBD2 (6 bases). The ends were cut back, 4 bases at V and 3 bases at J, with 13 bases in the middle. The CDR3 consists of 14 residues. Germline V CDR1 and CDR2: SGDLS, YYNGEE. The DNA of the CDR3 is TGTGCCAGCAGCCTCGGGACTGGAAAAGAGACCCAGTACTTC. It yields the protein CASSLGTGKETQYF.

In this sample, this clonotype turned up many times. The chain uses TRBV11-2 and TRBJ1-1; possibly TRBD1 for D (6 bases). Trimming stripped 1 base from V and 5 bases from J, with 14 bases between. The CDR3 is made up of 15 amino acids. CDR1 is SGHAT, CDR2 FQNNGV, per germline. The CDR3 protein is CASSLVTGSWTEAFF. As DNA, the CDR3 is TGTGCCAGCAGCTTAGTCACAGGGAGCTGGACTGAAGCTTTCTTT.

This clonotype appeared many times. The CDR3 DNA is TGCGCCAGCAGCTTGGGACAGGTATCCTACAATGAGCAGTTCTTC. This gives the protein CASSLGQVSYNEQFF. This chain connects TRBV5-1 to TRBJ2-1; the D gene is possibly TRBD1 (6 bases). This CDR3 spans 15 amino acids. The V and J ends lost 0 bases and 1 base respectively, with 8 bases between them. The germline CDR1 and CDR2 sequences are SGHRS and YFSETQ.

This chain connects TRBV7-6 to TRBJ1-2; D perhaps matches TRBD1 (5 bases). Germline values: CDR1 SGHVS, CDR2 FNYEAQ. The CDR3 covers 12 residues. Between the trimmed V and J ends, which lost 5 bases and 7 bases, there was a span of 11 bases. This CDR3 is CASSDVRGGYTF. The CDR3 nucleotides read TGTGCCAGCAGCGATGTAAGGGGTGGCTACACCTTC. Drawing the rest from reference TRBV7-6 and TRBJ1-2, the complete variable domain is GAGVSQSPRYKVTKRGQDVALRCDPISGHVSLYWYRQALGQGPEFLTYFNYEAQQDKSGLPNDRFSAERPEGSISTLTIQRTEQRDSAMYRCASSDVRGGYTFGSGTRLTVV.

The gene calls are TRBV6-1 and TRBJ1-2, with 8 bases lining up with TRBD1. The junction had 5 bases not matched to a gene; V was cut back by 10 bases and J by 1 base. This CDR3 comprises 13 residues. Germline assignment: CDR1 MNHNS and CDR2 SASEGT. The CDR3 reads CAIGTGLNYGYTF. The CDR3 DNA follows: TGTGCCATTGGGACAGGCCTTAACTATGGCTACACCTTC.

This clonotype was picked up many times. The chain employs TRBV5-1 and TRBJ1-6, with 7 bases that match TRBD1. Germline V gives CDR1 SGHRS, CDR2 YFSETQ. The CDR3 is made up of 15 amino acids. The trim removed 4 bases at V and 7 bases at J, leaving 8 bases unmatched. The CDR3 DNA reads as TGCGCCAGCAGCATGACGACAGGGACAAATTCACCCCTCCACTTT. As protein: CASSMTTGTNSPLHF. Combining the CDR3 with reference TRBV5-1 and TRBJ1-6 gives the whole variable domain KAGVTQTPRYLIKTRGQQVTLSCSPISGHRSVSWYQQTPGQGLQFLFEYFSETQRNKGNFPGRFSGRQFSNSRSEMNVSTLELGDSALYLCASSMTTGTNSPLHFGNGTRLTVT.

The chain combines TRBV11-2 with TRBJ2-7; D gene ambiguous. The V end lost 4 bases, the J end lost 9 bases, and 13 bases lay between the germline ends. CDR1 SGHAT and CDR2 FQNNGV come from the germline V gene. This CDR3 is built from 12 residues. The DNA of the CDR3 is TGTGCCAGCAGCTACTATAAGCCGGGGCAGTACTTC. Its protein is CASSYYKPGQYF. Looking up the rest from reference TRBV11-2 and TRBJ2-7 gives the full variable domain: EAGVAQSPRYKIIEKRQSVAFWCNPISGHATLYWYQQILGQGPKLLIQFQNNGVVDDSQLPKDRFSAERLKGVDSTLKIQPAKLEDSAVYLCASSYYKPGQYFGPGTRLTVT.

There are many counts of this clonotype. The chain combines TRBV3-1 with TRBJ1-1; D may be TRBD1 (5 bases). Trimming stripped 0 bases from V and 0 bases from J, with 20 bases between. Germline-derived CDR1 and CDR2 are LGHDT and YNNKEL (reference sequence). This CDR3 spans 19 amino acids. This chain's CDR3 is CASSQELIGAEGMNTEAFF. For the CDR3, the DNA is TGTGCCAGCAGCCAAGAACTTATAGGGGCCGAGGGGATGAACACTGAAGCTTTCTTT.

V is TRBV20-1 and J is TRBJ2-5; D not resolved. Germline V gene sequence: CDR1 DFQATT, CDR2 SNEGSKA (reference sequence). This CDR3 comprises 12 residues. With 3 bases removed from V and 2 bases from J, the gap between germline ends came to 7 bases. The CDR3: CSASTFQETQYF. The CDR3 bases are TGCAGTGCTAGTACATTTCAAGAGACCCAGTACTTC.

As regards this clonotype: The junction departs from germline at one end; a sequencing error may be responsible. This chain connects TRBV6-6 to TRBJ2-7; D is possibly TRBD1 (6 bases). There are 17 residues in the CDR3. CDR1 and CDR2 (germline): MNHNY, SVGAGI (reference sequence). The CDR3 spells CASSYSAPGQSSCEQYF. CDR3 bases: TGTGCCAGCAGTTACTCGGCTCCGGGACAAAGCTCCTGCGAGCAGTACTTC.

There are many counts of this clonotype. The V call is TRBV20-1, the J call TRBJ1-5; the match to TRBD1 covers 9 bases. V lost 4 bases and J lost 6; bases outside the gene matches: 7. The germline V gene encodes CDR1 DFQATT and CDR2 SNEGSKA (reference sequence). This CDR3 comprises 14 residues. The CDR3 DNA reads as TGCAGTGCTACCCGGGACAGGGTGGGTCAGCCCCAGCATTTT. This codes for CSATRDRVGQPQHF.

The chain recombines TRBV12-5 with TRBJ2-1, with 10 bases matching TRBD2. V was pared by 0 bases and J by 1 base, with 9 bases of the junction left unmatched. The CDR3 totals 19 residues. CDR1 is LGHNT, CDR2 FRNRAP, per germline. CDR3 amino acids: CASGLVTLAGVRSYNEQFF. CDR3 DNA: TGTGCTAGTGGTTTGGTAACTCTAGCGGGGGTACGGTCCTACAATGAGCAGTTCTTC.

At least ten counts were recorded for this clonotype. The chain joins TRBV6-5 to TRBJ1-2; D is unresolved. Germline V gives CDR1 MNHEY, CDR2 SVGAGI. V lost 0 bases and J 8 bases, leaving 10 bases between the germline ends. This CDR3 contains 13 residues. CDR3 in DNA: TGTGCCAGCAGTTACTCGCGGGGAGGGGGCTACACCTTC. Protein sequence: CASSYSRGGGYTF.

This clonotype was counted only a few times. The chain combines TRBV13 with TRBJ1-4; 9 bases are a match to TRBD1. Germline V gene data show CDR1 as PRHDT and CDR2 as FYEKMQ (reference sequence). V dropped 5 bases and J dropped 8; count of bases not matched to a gene: 9. The CDR3 extends over 15 amino acids. CDR3 in amino acids: CASSPTGQGGEKLFF. DNA of the CDR3: TGTGCCAGCAGCCCAACGGGACAGGGAGGGGAAAAACTGTTTTTT.

The sample holds many counts of this clonotype. This rearrangement joins TRBV18 to TRBJ2-7; either TRBD1 or TRBD2 may supply D (5 bases each). The CDR3 extends over 15 amino acids. Per the germline V gene, CDR1 is KGHSH and CDR2 is LQKENI. The V and J ends lost 3 bases and 3 bases respectively, with 15 bases between them. The CDR3 here is CASSPSRDGFYEQYF. The CDR3 nucleotides are TGTGCCAGCTCACCCTCTCGGGACGGCTTCTACGAGCAGTACTTC. Full variable domain (missing parts from reference TRBV18 and TRBJ2-7): NAGVMQNPRHLVRRRGQEARLRCSPMKGHSHVYWYRQLPEEGLKFMVYLQKENIIDESGMPKERFSAEFPKEGPSILRIQQVVRGDSAAYFCASSPSRDGFYEQYFGPGTRLTVT.

The chain joins TRBV7-6 to TRBJ2-2; maybe TRBD1 (5 bases). Trimming cost V 5 bases and J 4 bases, with 17 bases left between them. Per germline, CDR1 SGHVS and CDR2 FNYEAQ. CDR3 size: 16 residues. CDR3 in amino acids: CASSQISGLSTGELFF. The CDR3, as DNA: TGTGCCAGCAGCCAAATCTCAGGGTTGAGCACCGGGGAGCTGTTTTTT.

This clonotype was recorded at least ten times. V usage is TRBV5-1 and J usage is TRBJ2-3, with a tentative D call TRBD2 (5 bases). CDR1 and CDR2 from the germline V gene are SGHRS and YFSETQ. The V end was cut by 4 bases, the J end by 4 bases, with 13 bases between. The CDR3 has 14 amino acids. The CDR3 reads CASSIGSGADTQYF. The CDR3 DNA reads TGCGCCAGCAGCATAGGATCCGGGGCAGATACGCAGTATTTT.

The table lists this clonotype with a few counts. The genes are TRBV30 and TRBJ2-2; the D gene could be TRBD1 or TRBD2 (5 bases each). CDR3 length: 16 residues. CDR1 and CDR2 (germline): GTSNPN, SVGIG (reference sequence). The V end was cut by 5 bases, the J end by 5 bases, with 21 bases between. The CDR3 here is CAWVLPGPSRTGELFF. The CDR3 nucleotides are TGTGCCTGGGTTCTTCCGGGACCTAGTCGGACCGGGGAGCTGTTTTTT.

This clonotype was detected ten times or more. The gene calls are TRBV6-2 or TRBV6-3 and TRBJ2-3; 12 bases map to TRBD2. The CDR3 consists of 16 residues. Unmatched junction bases numbered 4, after V lost 3 bases and J lost 3 bases. CDR1 and CDR2 (germline): MNHEY, SVGEGT. CDR3 sequence reads: CASSYRTSGVTDTQYF. CDR3 DNA: TGTGCCAGCAGTTATCGGACTAGCGGGGTTACAGATACGCAGTATTTT.

The chain recombines TRBV27 with TRBJ2-3; no definite D call. This CDR3 spans 13 amino acids. V was clipped by 3 bases and J by 2 bases, with 6 bases between them. Germline CDR1 reads MNHEY; CDR2 reads SMNVEV (reference sequence). The CDR3 coding sequence is TGTGCCAGCAGTTTCCTCACCACAGATACGCAGTATTTT. It yields the protein CASSFLTTDTQYF.

The genes are TRBV29-1 and TRBJ2-5; D uncertain. CDR3 length: 12 residues. Trimming stripped 3 bases from V and 0 bases from J, with 5 bases between. Germline assignment: CDR1 SQVTM and CDR2 ANQGSEA. DNA for the CDR3: TGCAGCGTTGACGGGTACCAAGAGACCCAGTACTTC. Protein: CSVDGYQETQYF.

This clonotype appeared a few times. The rearrangement joins TRBV12-3 or TRBV12-4 to TRBJ1-5; D may be TRBD1 (6 bases). The CDR3 runs 14 residues. Deletions cut 6 bases from V and 2 bases from J, with 11 bases between. The DNA for the CDR3 is TGTGCCAGCAGACCAGGGGTGGGCAATCAGCCCCAGCATTTT. Amino acid sequence: CASRPGVGNQPQHF.

This clonotype was found many times. This chain connects TRBV27 to TRBJ2-2; perhaps TRBD1 as D (6 bases). Deletions cut 6 bases from V and 1 base from J, with 9 bases between. This CDR3 spans 14 amino acids. In germline, CDR1 is MNHEY, CDR2 SMNVEV (reference sequence). This chain's CDR3 is CASRTTGNTGELFF. CDR3 bases: TGTGCCAGCAGGACGACAGGGAACACCGGGGAGCTGTTTTTT.

The V gene is TRBV5-1, the J gene TRBJ2-7; the D gene is possibly TRBD1 (7 bases). V was pared by 4 bases and J by 2 bases, with 13 bases between. Germline values: CDR1 SGHRS, CDR2 YFSETQ. The CDR3 is made up of 14 amino acids. The CDR3 loop is CASSTQGGPYEQYF. DNA of the CDR3: TGCGCCAGCAGCACCCAGGGGGGACCCTACGAGCAGTACTTC.

This chain connects TRBV20-1 to TRBJ2-7; 10 bases match TRBD2. The germline CDR1 and CDR2 sequences are DFQATT and SNEGSKA (reference sequence). Germline trimming cut 5 bases from V and 5 bases from J; bases unmatched to any gene: 15. The CDR3 is made up of 16 amino acids. The CDR3 loop is CSAFLGAGGPGNEQYF. For the CDR3, the DNA is TGCAGTGCTTTCCTGGGAGCGGGAGGGCCGGGGAACGAGCAGTACTTC.

The chain links TRBV11-2 to TRBJ1-2; 9 bases agree with TRBD1. This CDR3 spans 15 amino acids. The germline V gene has CDR1 SGHAT and CDR2 FQNNGV. V dropped 4 bases and J dropped 3; count of bases not matched to a gene: 6. The CDR3 loop reads CASSSARTGDYGYTF. The CDR3 DNA is TGTGCCAGCAGCTCCGCCCGGACAGGGGACTATGGCTACACCTTC.